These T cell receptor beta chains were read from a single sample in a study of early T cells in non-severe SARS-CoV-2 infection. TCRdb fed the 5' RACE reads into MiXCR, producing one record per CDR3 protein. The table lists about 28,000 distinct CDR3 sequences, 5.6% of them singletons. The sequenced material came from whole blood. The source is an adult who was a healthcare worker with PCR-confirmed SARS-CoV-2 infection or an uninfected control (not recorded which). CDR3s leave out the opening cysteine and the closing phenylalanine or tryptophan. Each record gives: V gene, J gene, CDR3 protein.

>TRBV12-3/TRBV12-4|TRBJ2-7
ASSFHGGSSYEQY
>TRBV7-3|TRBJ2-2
ASSPGPTGELF
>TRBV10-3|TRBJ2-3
AIRGTQSTDTQY
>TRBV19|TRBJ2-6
ASSIWTPRANVLT
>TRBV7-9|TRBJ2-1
ASSSDPQYNEQF
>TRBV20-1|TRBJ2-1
SATRLASSYNEQF
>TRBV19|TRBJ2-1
ASSIKTTSGGAYNEQF
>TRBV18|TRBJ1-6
ASSPRQGRGNNSPLH
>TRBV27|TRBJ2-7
ASSRQGPYEQY
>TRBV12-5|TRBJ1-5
ASGLVWPQH
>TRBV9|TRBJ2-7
ASSQIPSEQY
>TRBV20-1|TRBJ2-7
SARDPLSSSYEQY
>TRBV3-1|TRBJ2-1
ASSQRSGLAGGRYEQF
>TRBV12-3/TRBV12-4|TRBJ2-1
ASSPSGVEQF
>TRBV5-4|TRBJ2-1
ASTLRGISDNEQF
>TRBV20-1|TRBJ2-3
SATPRLAGGLDTQY
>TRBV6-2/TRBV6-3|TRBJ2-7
ASNPGQASYEQY
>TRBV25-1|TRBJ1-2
ASSFGSYGYT
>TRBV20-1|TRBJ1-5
SARGQVMEPQH
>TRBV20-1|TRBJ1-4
SARTLVADEKLF
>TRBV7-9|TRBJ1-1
ASSLAGLTTEAF
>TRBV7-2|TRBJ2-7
ASSYEYEQY
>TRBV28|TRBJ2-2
ASSLGRFNTGELF
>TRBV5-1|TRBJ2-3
ASSLVAATDTQY
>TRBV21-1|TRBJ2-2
ASSQFPGLATLPGELF
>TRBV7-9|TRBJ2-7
ASSLPGPYEQY
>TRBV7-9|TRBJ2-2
ASGQANTGELF
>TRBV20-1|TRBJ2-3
SARDTGYLTQY
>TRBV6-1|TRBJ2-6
ASRKGDSGANVLT
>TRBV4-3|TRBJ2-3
ASSLRLQDTQY
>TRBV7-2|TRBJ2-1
ASSLRGQERNEQF
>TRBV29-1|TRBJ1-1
SAILRDRNTEAF
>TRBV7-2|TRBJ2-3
ASSPESTDTQY
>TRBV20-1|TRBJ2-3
SAGGALNWQNVERGTQY
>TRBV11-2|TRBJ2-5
ASSLGSWRQETQY
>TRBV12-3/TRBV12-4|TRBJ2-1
ASSLGSGRTPVNEQF
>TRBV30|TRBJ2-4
AWAKGDRGAKNIQY
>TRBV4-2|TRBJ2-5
ASSPHRTEKETQY
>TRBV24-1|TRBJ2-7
ATSDLGTSGSNHEQY
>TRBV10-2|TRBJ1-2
ASSEPPAPSYGYT
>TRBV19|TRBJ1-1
ASVAGNTEAF
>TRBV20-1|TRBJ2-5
SAYNTYQETQY
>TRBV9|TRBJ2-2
ASSGLQGSNTGELF
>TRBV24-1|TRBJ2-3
ATSDWGAHGIGAQY
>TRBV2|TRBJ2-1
ASTGQGAYNEQF
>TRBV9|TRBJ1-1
ASSFNFANTEAF
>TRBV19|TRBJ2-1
ASSPGLAGAGEQF
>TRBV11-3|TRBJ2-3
ASSFKASTDTQY